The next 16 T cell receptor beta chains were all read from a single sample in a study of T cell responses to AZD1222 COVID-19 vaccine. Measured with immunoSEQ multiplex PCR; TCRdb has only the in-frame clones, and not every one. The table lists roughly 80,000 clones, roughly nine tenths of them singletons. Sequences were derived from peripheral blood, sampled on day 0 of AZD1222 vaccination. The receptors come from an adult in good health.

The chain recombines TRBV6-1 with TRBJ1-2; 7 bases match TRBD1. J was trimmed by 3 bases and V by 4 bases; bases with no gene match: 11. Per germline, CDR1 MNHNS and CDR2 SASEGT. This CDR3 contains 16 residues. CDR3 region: CASSVNSARGDYGYTF. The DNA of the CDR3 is TGTGCCAGCAGTGTTAATTCTGCCAGGGGGGACTATGGCTACACCTTC.

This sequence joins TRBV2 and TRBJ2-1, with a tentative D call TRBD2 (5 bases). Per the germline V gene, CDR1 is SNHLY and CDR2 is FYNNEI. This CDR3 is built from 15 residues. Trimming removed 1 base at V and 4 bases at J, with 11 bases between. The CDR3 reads CASSEVYREYNEQFF. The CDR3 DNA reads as TGTGCCAGCAGTGAAGTTTACCGGGAATACAATGAGCAGTTCTTC.

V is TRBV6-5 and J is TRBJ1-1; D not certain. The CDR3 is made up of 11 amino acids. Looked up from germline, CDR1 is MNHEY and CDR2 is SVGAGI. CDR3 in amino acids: CAAAGVGEAFF. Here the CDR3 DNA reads TGTGCGGCGGCGGGAGTCGGTGAAGCTTTCTTT.

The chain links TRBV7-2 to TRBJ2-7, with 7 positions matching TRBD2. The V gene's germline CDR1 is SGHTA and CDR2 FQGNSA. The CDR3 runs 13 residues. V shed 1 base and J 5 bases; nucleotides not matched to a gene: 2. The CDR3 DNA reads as TGTGCCAGCAGCTTAGTGGGGGGGAACGAGCAGTACTTC. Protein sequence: CASSLVGGNEQYF.

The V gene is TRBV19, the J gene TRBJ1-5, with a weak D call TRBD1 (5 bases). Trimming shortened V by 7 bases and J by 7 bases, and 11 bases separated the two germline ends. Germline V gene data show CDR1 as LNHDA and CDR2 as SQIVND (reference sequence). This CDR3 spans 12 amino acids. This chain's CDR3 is CASNDSRQPQHF. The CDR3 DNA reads TGTGCCAGTAATGACAGCCGCCAGCCCCAGCATTTT. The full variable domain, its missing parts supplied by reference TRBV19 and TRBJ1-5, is DGGITQSPKYLFRKEGQNVTLSCEQNLNHDAMYWYRQDPGQGLRLIYYSQIVNDFQKGDIAEGYSVSREKKESFPLTVTSAQKNPTAFYLCASNDSRQPQHFGDGTRLSIL.

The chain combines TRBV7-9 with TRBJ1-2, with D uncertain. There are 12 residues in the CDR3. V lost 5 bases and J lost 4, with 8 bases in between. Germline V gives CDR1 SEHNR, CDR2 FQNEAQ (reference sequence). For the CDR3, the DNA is TGTGCCAGCAGCCCGGGGATCTATGGCTACACCTTC. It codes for CASSPGIYGYTF.

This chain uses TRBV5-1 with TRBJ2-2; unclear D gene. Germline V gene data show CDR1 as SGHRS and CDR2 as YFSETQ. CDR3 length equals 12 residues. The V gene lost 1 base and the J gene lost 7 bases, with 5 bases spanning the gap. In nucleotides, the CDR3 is TGCGCCAGCAGCTTGACGAACGGGGAGCTGTTTTTT. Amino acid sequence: CASSLTNGELFF.

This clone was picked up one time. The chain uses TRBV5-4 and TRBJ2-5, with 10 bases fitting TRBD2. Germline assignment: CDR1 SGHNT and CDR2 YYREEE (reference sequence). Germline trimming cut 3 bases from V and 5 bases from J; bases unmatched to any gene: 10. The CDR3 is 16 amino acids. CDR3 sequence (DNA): TGTGCCAGCAGCTCCCAGCGGGGGGGCCTTGGGGAGACCCAGTACTTC. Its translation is CASSSQRGGLGETQYF.

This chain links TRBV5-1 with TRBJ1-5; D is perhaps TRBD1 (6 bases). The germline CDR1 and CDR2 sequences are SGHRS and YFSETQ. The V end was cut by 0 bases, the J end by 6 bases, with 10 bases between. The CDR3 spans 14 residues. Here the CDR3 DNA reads TGCGCCAGCAGCTTGGGCACAGGGATTCAGCCCCAGCATTTT. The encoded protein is CASSLGTGIQPQHF.

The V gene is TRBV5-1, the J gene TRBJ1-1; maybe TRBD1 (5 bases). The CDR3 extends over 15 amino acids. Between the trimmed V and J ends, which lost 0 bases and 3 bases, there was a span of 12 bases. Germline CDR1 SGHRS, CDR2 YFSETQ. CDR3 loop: CASSLGGAGDTEAFF. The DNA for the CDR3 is TGCGCCAGCAGCTTGGGCGGGGCGGGTGACACTGAAGCTTTCTTT. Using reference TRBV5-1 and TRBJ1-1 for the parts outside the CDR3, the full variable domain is KAGVTQTPRYLIKTRGQQVTLSCSPISGHRSVSWYQQTPGQGLQFLFEYFSETQRNKGNFPGRFSGRQFSNSRSEMNVSTLELGDSALYLCASSLGGAGDTEAFFGQGTRLTVV.

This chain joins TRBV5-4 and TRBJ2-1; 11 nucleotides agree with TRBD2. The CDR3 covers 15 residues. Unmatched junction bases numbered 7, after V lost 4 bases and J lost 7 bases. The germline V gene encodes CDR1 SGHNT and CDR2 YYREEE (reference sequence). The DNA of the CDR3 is TGTGCCAGCAGCGTAGCGGGAGGGCCGTGGAATGAGCAGTTCTTC. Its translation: CASSVAGGPWNEQFF. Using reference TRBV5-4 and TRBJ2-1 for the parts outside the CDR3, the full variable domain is ETGVTQSPTHLIKTRGQQVTLRCSSQSGHNTVSWYQQALGQGPQFIFQYYREEENGRGNFPPRFSGLQFPNYSSELNVNALELDDSALYLCASSVAGGPWNEQFFGPGTRLTVL.

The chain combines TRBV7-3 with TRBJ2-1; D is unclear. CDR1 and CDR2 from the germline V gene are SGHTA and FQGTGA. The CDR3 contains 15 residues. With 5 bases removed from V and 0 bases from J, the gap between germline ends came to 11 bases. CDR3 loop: CASSPSLSSYNEQFF. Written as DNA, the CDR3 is TGTGCCAGCAGCCCCTCCCTGAGCTCCTACAATGAGCAGTTCTTC.

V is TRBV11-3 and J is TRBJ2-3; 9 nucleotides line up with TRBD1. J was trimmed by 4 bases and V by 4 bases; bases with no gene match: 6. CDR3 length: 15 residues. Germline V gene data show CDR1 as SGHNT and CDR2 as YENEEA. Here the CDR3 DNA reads TGTGCCAGCAGCTGGGGGACAGGGATGCCAGATACGCAGTATTTT. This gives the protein CASSWGTGMPDTQYF.

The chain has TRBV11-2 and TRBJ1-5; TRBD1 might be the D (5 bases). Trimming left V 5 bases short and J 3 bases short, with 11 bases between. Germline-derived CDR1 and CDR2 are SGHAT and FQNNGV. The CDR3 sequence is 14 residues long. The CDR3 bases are TGTGCCAGCAGCCCGAGGGGCTACAATCAGCCCCAGCATTTT. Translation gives CASSPRGYNQPQHF.

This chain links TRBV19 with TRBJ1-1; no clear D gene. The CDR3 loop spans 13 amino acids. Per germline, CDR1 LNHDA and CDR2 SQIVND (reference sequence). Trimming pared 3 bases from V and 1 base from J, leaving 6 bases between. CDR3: CASSIFKNTEAFF. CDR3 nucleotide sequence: TGTGCCAGTAGTATCTTCAAGAACACTGAAGCTTTCTTT.

The CDR3 region has the DNA TGTGCCTGGAGCCCTTCTCGGACAGGGCTACCCAACTATGGCTACACCTTC. Its protein product is CAWSPSRTGLPNYGYTF. V usage is TRBV30 and J usage is TRBJ1-2; 8 nucleotides match TRBD1. Germline lookup yields CDR1 GTSNPN and CDR2 SVGIG (reference sequence). With 3 bases clipped from V and 2 bases from J, the junction kept 14 bases outside the gene matches. CDR3 length: 17 residues.